The 22 T cell receptor beta chains below were found in one sample sequenced in a study of patients and donors after allogeneic stem cell transplantation. MiXCR, run by TCRdb on the RT-PCR reads, gives a single entry per CDR3 protein. The sample contains approximately 160,000 distinct CDR3 sequences, roughly 22% of which appear only once. The specimen sequenced was blood, either unsorted or a sorted T cell fraction (not recorded which). The receptors here all came from a human donor who was either an allogeneic HSCT recipient or a stem cell or donor lymphocyte infusion donor (not recorded which). It is not recorded whose cells these are; they may come from a transplant donor.

The sample holds a few counts of this clonotype. CDR3 bases: TGTGCCAGCAGGCCATCCGGGGGCCTGCGGAACACTGAAGCTTTCTTT. Its protein product is CASRPSGGLRNTEAFF. V gene TRBV12-3 or TRBV12-4 combines with J gene TRBJ1-1; TRBD1 might be the D (6 bases). The V gene lost 6 bases and the J gene lost 1 base, with 18 bases spanning the gap. The CDR3 contains 16 residues.

The chain is built from TRBV12-3 or TRBV12-4 and TRBJ2-3; tentative D call: TRBD1 (6 bases). Trimming took off 7 bases at V and 1 base at J, with 15 bases between the two ends. CDR3 length equals 15 residues. CDR3 amino acids: CASTPTGWGTDTQYF. The CDR3 DNA is TGTGCCAGCACCCCGACAGGTTGGGGCACAGATACGCAGTATTTT.

The rearrangement links TRBV7-2 to TRBJ2-3; 11 bases match TRBD2. The CDR3 is 17 amino acids. Trimming cost V 3 bases and J 2 bases; bases outside gene matches: 7. Germline assignment: CDR1 SGHTA and CDR2 FQGNSA. The CDR3, as DNA: TGTGCCAGCAGCTTGCCGGGACTAGCGGTACCCACAGATACGCAGTATTTT. It yields the protein CASSLPGLAVPTDTQYF.

V and J are TRBV5-1 and TRBJ2-2; D perhaps matches TRBD1 (6 bases). The V end lost 1 base, the J end lost 1 base, and 14 bases lay between the germline ends. This CDR3 has 17 amino acids. CDR1 is SGHRS and CDR2 is YFSETQ in the germline V gene. In DNA form, the CDR3 reads TGCGCCAGCAGCTTGAGGCCGGACAGCGGGAACACCGGGGAGCTGTTTTTT. Amino acids: CASSLRPDSGNTGELFF. Drawing the rest from reference TRBV5-1 and TRBJ2-2, the complete variable domain is KAGVTQTPRYLIKTRGQQVTLSCSPISGHRSVSWYQQTPGQGLQFLFEYFSETQRNKGNFPGRFSGRQFSNSRSEMNVSTLELGDSALYLCASSLRPDSGNTGELFFGEGSRLTVL.

The V and J genes are TRBV7-9 and TRBJ2-3; 10 bases map to TRBD2. V dropped 0 bases and J dropped 5; count of bases not matched to a gene: 8. Germline V gene lookup returns CDR1 SEHNR and CDR2 FQNEAQ (reference sequence). The CDR3 runs 17 residues. DNA of the CDR3: TGTGCCAGCAGCTTAGCGAGCGGGAGGGCCTCGATAGATACGCAGTATTTT. Its translation: CASSLASGRASIDTQYF.

This clonotype occurred a few times. V usage is TRBV20-1 and J usage is TRBJ1-3; TRBD1 might be the D (5 bases). Germline values: CDR1 DFQATT, CDR2 SNEGSKA (reference sequence). V was shortened by 0 bases and J by 4 bases, with 16 bases between the two germline ends. The CDR3 is 16 residues long. CDR3 sequence: CSARDALGEVGNTIYF. In DNA form, the CDR3 reads TGCAGTGCTAGAGATGCCCTGGGGGAGGTCGGAAACACCATATATTTT.

This clonotype was counted only a few times. The J gene is TRBJ2-5, the V gene TRBV28, with D maybe TRBD2 (5 bases). Trimming pared 6 bases from V and 2 bases from J, leaving 19 bases between. Germline assignment: CDR1 MDHEN and CDR2 SYDVKM. The CDR3 runs 16 residues. The CDR3 DNA is TGTGCCAGCAGGCACCTAATTTTGTGGGAGCAAGAGACCCAGTACTTC. This codes for CASRHLILWEQETQYF. Combining the CDR3 with reference TRBV28 and TRBJ2-5 gives the whole variable domain DVKVTQSSRYLVKRTGEKVFLECVQDMDHENMFWYRQDPGLGLRLIYFSYDVKMKEKGDIPEGYSVSREKKERFSLILESASTNQTSMYLCASRHLILWEQETQYFGPGTRLLVL.

The chain has TRBV7-2 and TRBJ2-1, with TRBD1 matching 7 bases. CDR1 is SGHTA, CDR2 FQGNSA, per germline. The V segment lost 4 bases and the J segment 6 bases; nucleotides outside the gene matches: 9. This CDR3 comprises 15 residues. Here the CDR3 reads CASSSDRVSGNEQFF. The CDR3 DNA follows: TGTGCCAGCAGCTCCGACAGGGTATCCGGCAATGAGCAGTTCTTC. Looking up the rest from reference TRBV7-2 and TRBJ2-1 gives the full variable domain: GAGVSQSPSNKVTEKGKDVELRCDPISGHTALYWYRQSLGQGLEFLIYFQGNSAPDKSGLPSDRFSAERTGGSVSTLTIQRTQQEDSAVYLCASSSDRVSGNEQFFGPGTRLTVL.

The chain couples TRBV28 to TRBJ2-1; the D gene could be TRBD1 or TRBD2 (7 bases each). Germline V gene lookup returns CDR1 MDHEN and CDR2 SYDVKM. The CDR3 is 15 amino acids. V lost 10 bases, J lost 7 bases, and 23 bases lay in between. Here the CDR3 reads CATQGEGGPRNEQFF. The CDR3 DNA reads TGTGCCACCCAGGGGGAGGGAGGGCCTAGGAATGAGCAGTTCTTC.

This clonotype has just a few counts. The chain couples TRBV7-9 to TRBJ1-6, with 8 bases that match TRBD1. Losses at the gene ends were 4 bases for V and 5 bases for J; bases not matched to a gene: 4. This CDR3 has 15 amino acids. Per the germline V gene, CDR1 is SEHNR and CDR2 is FQNEAQ (reference sequence). The CDR3 spells CASSSRQGNNSPLHF. The CDR3 region has the DNA TGTGCCAGCAGCTCGCGACAGGGGAATAATTCACCCCTCCACTTT.

The gene calls are TRBV3-1 and TRBJ2-1, with 10 bases aligning to TRBD1. V gave up 4 bases and J gave up 15 bases; unmatched junction bases: 9. The CDR3 runs to 13 residues. CDR1 is LGHDT, CDR2 YNNKEL, per germline (reference sequence). CDR3 protein: CASSPTGTGDRFF. The DNA of the CDR3 is TGTGCCAGCAGCCCCACCGGGACAGGGGATCGGTTCTTC.

The chain has TRBV3-1 and TRBJ2-5; the D gene is possibly TRBD2 (6 bases). From germline, CDR1 is LGHDT and CDR2 YNNKEL (reference sequence). The CDR3 loop spans 14 amino acids. Trimming took off 4 bases at V and 2 bases at J, with 11 bases between the two ends. The CDR3 region has the DNA TGTGCCAGCAGCCCGAGCGGGCAGCAAGAGACCCAGTACTTC. Its translation: CASSPSGQQETQYF.

On this clonotype itself: A much bigger clone sits one base away, suggesting this may be a read error. The chain has TRBV5-1 and TRBJ1-4; D is perhaps TRBD1 (6 bases). The CDR3 has 15 residues. The germline gives CDR1 SGHRS, CDR2 YFSETQ. In DNA, the CDR3 is TGCGCCAGCAGCCCACAGGGATCAACTAGTGAAAAACTGTTTTTT. This translates into CASSPQGSTSEKLFF.

This clonotype was found a few times. The V and J genes are TRBV29-1 and TRBJ1-5, with TRBD1 as a possible D gene (5 bases). The CDR3 runs 16 residues. Deletions cut 4 bases from V and 3 bases from J, with 19 bases between. Germline CDR1 and CDR2: SQVTM and ANQGSEA. CDR3 residues: CSVVETGDVFNQPQHF. CDR3 DNA sequence: TGCAGCGTTGTGGAAACAGGCGACGTCTTCAATCAGCCCCAGCATTTT.

This rearrangement joins TRBV2 to TRBJ2-7, with TRBD1 matching over 7 bases. The CDR3 length is 15 residues. Germline loops: CDR1 SNHLY, CDR2 FYNNEI. V lost 5 bases to trimming and J lost 3 bases; unmatched junction nucleotides: 10. CDR3 sequence: CASSQLRQGSYEQYF. In DNA, the CDR3 is TGTGCCAGCAGTCAGTTAAGACAGGGCAGCTACGAGCAGTACTTC.

This clonotype was seen many times. V and J are TRBV28 and TRBJ1-2; D is perhaps TRBD1 (5 bases). The germline V and J ends were trimmed by 7 bases and 5 bases, with 17 bases remaining between them. The V gene's germline CDR1 is MDHEN and CDR2 SYDVKM. The CDR3 has 14 residues. The CDR3 DNA is TGTGCCAGCATAGATTTCAGGGATGATTATGGCTACACCTTC. Translating it yields CASIDFRDDYGYTF.

This clonotype was counted ten times or more. V and J are TRBV5-1 and TRBJ1-4; D may be TRBD1 (5 bases). Looked up from germline, CDR1 is SGHRS and CDR2 is YFSETQ. Trimming removed 4 bases from V and 3 bases from J, with 10 bases in between. The CDR3 sequence is 14 residues long. CDR3 in amino acids: CASSPGTANEKLFF. The DNA for the CDR3 is TGCGCCAGCAGCCCTGGGACTGCTAATGAAAAACTGTTTTTT. The full variable domain, in which reference TRBV5-1 and TRBJ1-4 provide the parts outside the CDR3, is KAGVTQTPRYLIKTRGQQVTLSCSPISGHRSVSWYQQTPGQGLQFLFEYFSETQRNKGNFPGRFSGRQFSNSRSEMNVSTLELGDSALYLCASSPGTANEKLFFGSGTQLSVL.

The chain is built from TRBV5-5 and TRBJ2-1, with 10 bases identical to TRBD2. The germline CDR1 and CDR2 sequences are SGHKS and YYEKEE (reference sequence). V gave up 0 bases and J gave up 8 bases; unmatched junction bases: 8. This CDR3 is 16 amino acids long. The DNA of the CDR3 is TGTGCCAGCAGCTTGGCCATAGCGGGAGGTGCCGATGAGCAGTTCTTC. It translates to CASSLAIAGGADEQFF. The variable domain in full, completed from reference TRBV5-5 and TRBJ2-1, reads DAGVTQSPTHLIKTRGQQVTLRCSPISGHKSVSWYQQVLGQGPQFIFQYYEKEERGRGNFPDRFSARQFPNYSSELNVNALLLGDSALYLCASSLAIAGGADEQFFGPGTRLTVL.

This clonotype came up many times. The chain combines TRBV10-3 with TRBJ1-2; D may be TRBD1 (5 bases). Germline loops: CDR1 ENHRY, CDR2 SYGVKD. Trimming removed 8 bases at V and 2 bases at J, with 9 bases between. The CDR3 length is 12 residues. This CDR3 is CAIQGANYGYTF. CDR3 nucleotide sequence: TGTGCCATCCAAGGGGCCAACTATGGCTACACCTTC.

This clonotype occurred a few times. The J gene is TRBJ2-3, the V gene TRBV2, with a possible D match to TRBD2 (5 bases). Germline CDR1 is SNHLY and CDR2 is FYNNEI. The CDR3 extends over 12 amino acids. V was clipped by 8 bases and J by 2 bases, with 8 bases between them. The DNA for the CDR3 is TGTGCCAGCTCCGGGGTCACAGATACGCAGTATTTT. Translated: CASSGVTDTQYF.

The sample holds a few counts of this clonotype. J is TRBJ2-7 and V is TRBV5-1; 11 positions match TRBD1. Germline V gene sequence: CDR1 SGHRS, CDR2 YFSETQ. The J segment lost 4 bases and the V segment lost 4 bases, leaving 4 bases of the junction unmatched. The CDR3 is made up of 14 amino acids. The DNA of the CDR3 is TGCGCCAGCAGCCCTGGACAGGGGGCTTACGAGCAGTACTTC. Protein: CASSPGQGAYEQYF.

This clonotype was recorded only once. For the CDR3, the DNA is TGTGCCAGCAGCTTGAGCCAAGACAACAATGAGCAGTTCTTC. This gives the protein CASSLSQDNNEQFF. The gene calls are TRBV7-2 and TRBJ2-1; D gene ambiguous. Germline CDR1 SGHTA, CDR2 FQGNSA. The CDR3 runs to 14 residues. V was trimmed by 3 bases and J by 5 bases, leaving 11 bases between them. Full variable domain (outside the CDR3, taken from reference TRBV7-2 and TRBJ2-1): GAGVSQSPSNKVTEKGKDVELRCDPISGHTALYWYRQSLGQGLEFLIYFQGNSAPDKSGLPSDRFSAERTGGSVSTLTIQRTQQEDSAVYLCASSLSQDNNEQFFGPGTRLTVL.